This TCR beta chain comes out of a study of vaccination effects on CD4 cells after COVID-19. Whole-study results and caveats: Healthy vaccinees' vaccine-induced clones included only 1 of 255 cross-reacting with common cold coronaviruses.

Using immunoSEQ multiplex PCR, the repertoire was profiled, and TCRdb retains in-frame clones only, with some absent. Here the sample spans approximately 66,000 clones, approximately 80% being singletons. After more than 8 days in culture, the CD4+ T cells were isolated. The participants, recipients of two vaccine doses, got either BNT162b2 or mRNA-1273. Regarding this clone: Its matching antigen is unknown.

This specimen consisted of CD4+ T cells from PBMCs cultured without peptide, obtained after COVID-19 vaccination. The source of this sequence is a human donor who received a COVID-19 vaccine.

CDR3 in amino acids: CASSHGSRTGNENTEAFF. DNA for the CDR3: TGCGCCAGCAGTCACGGATCGAGGACAGGGAACGAGAACACTGAAGCTTTCTTT. The V gene is TRBV23-1, the J gene TRBJ1-1; the match to TRBD1 covers 8 bases. TRBV23-1 is labeled an ORF, and its function is uncertain. V was clipped by 3 bases and J by 1 base; unmatched bases: 13. This CDR3 has 18 amino acids.